A selection of T cell receptor beta chains follows, all from one sample in a study of blood T cells in healthy people across ages. Each CDR3 protein gets one entry after TCRdb re-called the 5' RACE reads with MiXCR. The sample has 1.5 million to 2 million distinct CDR3 sequences, around 48% seen once. Material: blood. The receptors here all came from a woman in her 40s in good health. Each CDR3 is given with its conserved first and last residue. A D gene is named only where the DNA matches it firmly. Not every row has a clone size; where given, it reads once, few, many or a size class.

clone_size: few; v_call: TRBV29-1; d_call: .; j_call: TRBJ2-1; cdr3_nt: TGCAGCGTTGGGGTGGCGGTTGAGCAGTTCTTC; cdr3_aa: CSVGVAVEQFF
clone_size: .; v_call: TRBV4-1; d_call: TRBD2; j_call: TRBJ2-1; cdr3_nt: TGCGCCAGCATCCTGACGACTAGCGGGTACAATGAGCAGTTCTTC; cdr3_aa: CASILTTSGYNEQFF
clone_size: few; v_call: TRBV4-3; d_call: .; j_call: TRBJ2-3; cdr3_nt: TGCGCCAGCAGCCAAGATGCGGGCACGATTCGCCCAGATACGCAGTATTTT; cdr3_aa: CASSQDAGTIRPDTQYF
clone_size: .; v_call: TRBV7-9; d_call: .; j_call: TRBJ1-4; cdr3_nt: TGTGCCAGCAGCTTGGAGCAGCCAGCAACTAATGAAAAACTGTTTTTT; cdr3_aa: CASSLEQPATNEKLFF
clone_size: few; v_call: TRBV12-3/TRBV12-4; d_call: .; j_call: TRBJ2-5; cdr3_nt: TGTGCCACACAGGGGGGGCAAGAGACCCAGTACTTC; cdr3_aa: CATQGGQETQYF
clone_size: .; v_call: TRBV7-9; d_call: TRBD2; j_call: TRBJ2-7; cdr3_nt: TGTGCCACCCTTGACCGCGGGGGGAGCTCCTACAATGAGCAGTACTTC; cdr3_aa: CATLDRGGSSYNEQYF
clone_size: .; v_call: TRBV29-1; d_call: .; j_call: TRBJ2-7; cdr3_nt: TGCAGCGTTGAAGATCAACGGGGGCCGAGCTCCTACGAGCAGTACTTC; cdr3_aa: CSVEDQRGPSSYEQYF
clone_size: many; v_call: TRBV27; d_call: .; j_call: TRBJ2-5; cdr3_nt: TGTGCCAGCAGTTTTCGGGCTACCCAAGAGACCCAGTACTTC; cdr3_aa: CASSFRATQETQYF
clone_size: few; v_call: TRBV20-1; d_call: .; j_call: TRBJ1-5; cdr3_nt: TGCAGTGCTAGAGATCCCGCCGCCAGGGCAGTAGGTCAGCCCCAGCATTTT; cdr3_aa: CSARDPAARAVGQPQHF
clone_size: .; v_call: TRBV19; d_call: TRBD2; j_call: TRBJ2-3; cdr3_nt: TGTGCCAGTAGTAGTAGCGGGGAGGGCACAGATACGCAGTATTTT; cdr3_aa: CASSSSGEGTDTQYF
clone_size: few; v_call: TRBV10-3; d_call: .; j_call: TRBJ1-2; cdr3_nt: TGTGCCATCAGTGATTCTGAGAGAGCGGATGGCTACACCTTC; cdr3_aa: CAISDSERADGYTF
clone_size: .; v_call: TRBV7-3; d_call: .; j_call: TRBJ2-1; cdr3_nt: TGTGCCAGCAGCTTAAGTTCGCAGGGGTCGAATGAGCAGTTCTTC; cdr3_aa: CASSLSSQGSNEQFF
clone_size: .; v_call: TRBV6-5; d_call: .; j_call: TRBJ1-1; cdr3_nt: TGTGCCAGCAGTTACTGGGGGGCCGGTACTGAAGCTTTCTTT; cdr3_aa: CASSYWGAGTEAFF
clone_size: few; v_call: TRBV20-1; d_call: TRBD2; j_call: TRBJ2-5; cdr3_nt: TGCAGTGCTTCTGCTCCGGGACTAGCGGGGGGCCCCCCCGAGACCCAGTACTTC; cdr3_aa: CSASAPGLAGGPPETQYF
clone_size: .; v_call: TRBV21-1; d_call: .; j_call: TRBJ2-7; cdr3_nt: TGTGCCAGCAGCCCTCGGGACATCGTTAGGTACGAGCAGTACTTC; cdr3_aa: CASSPRDIVRYEQYF
clone_size: few; v_call: TRBV5-1; d_call: TRBD1; j_call: TRBJ2-5; cdr3_nt: TGCGCCAGCAGCTTAACAGGGGGCCGGCAAGAGACCCAGTACTTC; cdr3_aa: CASSLTGGRQETQYF
clone_size: few; v_call: TRBV6-2/TRBV6-3; d_call: .; j_call: TRBJ2-5; cdr3_nt: TGTGCCAGCAGAGGGGTACCGATTCAAGAGACCCAGTACTTC; cdr3_aa: CASRGVPIQETQYF
clone_size: few; v_call: TRBV7-9; d_call: TRBD2; j_call: TRBJ2-7; cdr3_nt: TGTGCCAGCAGCTTTCAAGCGGGGGGTTACGAGCAGTACTTC; cdr3_aa: CASSFQAGGYEQYF